The 30 T cell receptor beta chains below come from one sample, sequenced in a study of blood T cell repertoires in COVID-19. Assay: immunoSEQ multiplex PCR; the TCRdb copy retains only in-frame clones and omits some. The sample gives 65,000 to 90,000 clones, around 89% of which show up once; roughly 9% is in the top ten. The sequenced sample was peripheral blood. Receptor source: a man aged 45 to 65 with acute or convalescent COVID-19.

The gene calls are TRBV19 and TRBJ2-7, with D perhaps TRBD1 (5 bases). The CDR3 is made up of 13 amino acids. The germline CDR1 and CDR2 sequences are LNHDA and SQIVND (reference sequence). Trimming removed 9 bases from V and 2 bases from J, with 14 bases in between. This CDR3 reads CASSLDSTYEQYF. The CDR3 DNA reads as TGTGCCAGCTCTCTCGACAGCACCTACGAGCAGTACTTC.

This clone came up once. The V and J genes are TRBV7-2 and TRBJ2-7; unclear D gene. The V and J ends lost 5 bases and 1 base respectively, with 12 bases between them. CDR1 SGHTA and CDR2 FQGNSA come from the germline V gene. This CDR3 is 14 amino acids long. The CDR3 is CASSPFGASYEQYF. The CDR3 DNA reads TGTGCCAGCAGCCCCTTTGGAGCGTCCTACGAGCAGTACTTC. Combining the CDR3 with reference TRBV7-2 and TRBJ2-7 gives the whole variable domain GAGVSQSPSNKVTEKGKDVELRCDPISGHTALYWYRQSLGQGLEFLIYFQGNSAPDKSGLPSDRFSAERTGGSVSTLTIQRTQQEDSAVYLCASSPFGASYEQYFGPGTRLTVT.

The chain uses TRBV27 and TRBJ1-1; TRBD1 might be the D (6 bases). V was shortened by 5 bases and J by 4 bases, with 17 bases between the two germline ends. CDR1 MNHEY and CDR2 SMNVEV come from the germline V gene (reference sequence). The CDR3 runs 15 residues. The CDR3 bases are TGTGCCAGCAGTCCGCGCCCTGGACAGTTCACTGAAGCTTTCTTT. It codes for CASSPRPGQFTEAFF.

The chain combines TRBV3-1 (or the pseudogene TRBV3-2) with TRBJ2-1; 9 bases are shared with TRBD2. Trimming cost V 1 base and J 2 bases; bases outside gene matches: 6. Germline CDR1 is LGHDT and CDR2 is YNNKEL (reference sequence). This CDR3 comprises 17 residues. This CDR3 reads CASSQGLGGGAYNEQFF. The CDR3 bases are TGTGCCAGCAGCCAAGGCCTCGGCGGGGGGGCCTACAATGAGCAGTTCTTC.

J is TRBJ1-1 and V is TRBV18, with D possibly being TRBD1 (5 bases). This CDR3 contains 15 residues. The germline V gene encodes CDR1 KGHSH and CDR2 LQKENI. Trimming removed 2 bases at V and 5 bases at J, with 15 bases between. CDR3 sequence (DNA): TGTGCCAGCTCACCATTGCAGGGTCGACAAACTGAAGCTTTCTTT. Translated: CASSPLQGRQTEAFF.

The gene calls are TRBV7-3 and TRBJ2-1; the match to TRBD2 covers 8 bases. Germline CDR1 is SGHTA and CDR2 is FQGTGA. This CDR3 has 15 residues. J gave up 5 bases and V 2 bases, and 5 bases lay outside the gene matches. The CDR3 protein is CASSLQPGGHNEQFF. The DNA for the CDR3 is TGTGCCAGCAGCTTACAGCCGGGGGGGCACAATGAGCAGTTCTTC.

J is TRBJ2-5 and V is TRBV2; 8 bases line up with TRBD1. This CDR3 has 15 residues. CDR1 is SNHLY, CDR2 FYNNEI, per germline. V trimming: 2 bases; J trimming: 5 bases; junction bases outside the gene matches: 7. The chain's CDR3 is CASSERAGGAETQYF. In nucleotides, the CDR3 is TGTGCCAGCAGTGAAAGGGCAGGGGGCGCGGAGACCCAGTACTTC.

J is TRBJ2-1 and V is TRBV11-2, with 12 bases aligning to TRBD1. CDR3 length: 16 amino acids. Germline V gives CDR1 SGHAT, CDR2 FQNNGV. Unmatched junction bases numbered 6, after V lost 2 bases and J lost 7 bases. The CDR3 DNA reads as TGTGCCAGCAGCTTACCGGGGACAGGGGGCCGGAATGAGCAGTTCTTC. Its translation is CASSLPGTGGRNEQFF.

This chain uses TRBV2 with TRBJ2-1, with D unresolved. Germline values: CDR1 SNHLY, CDR2 FYNNEI. This CDR3 has 12 amino acids. The V end was cut by 1 base, the J end by 5 bases, with 3 bases between. CDR3: CASSEGNNEQFF. DNA of the CDR3: TGTGCCAGCAGTGAAGGTAACAATGAGCAGTTCTTC.

In this sample, this clone turned up a few times. The chain joins TRBV18 to TRBJ1-5, with D perhaps matching TRBD1 (6 bases). V shed 5 bases and J shed 7 bases, with 18 bases lying between them. CDR3 length equals 15 residues. Germline CDR1 KGHSH, CDR2 LQKENI. In DNA, the CDR3 is TGTGCCAGCTCAGGGGACAACCTCCTCACCCAGCCCCAGCATTTT. It translates to CASSGDNLLTQPQHF. Complete variable domain (other parts from reference TRBV18 and TRBJ1-5): NAGVMQNPRHLVRRRGQEARLRCSPMKGHSHVYWYRQLPEEGLKFMVYLQKENIIDESGMPKERFSAEFPKEGPSILRIQQVVRGDSAAYFCASSGDNLLTQPQHFGDGTRLSIL.

This chain uses TRBV5-1 with TRBJ2-1; TRBD2 matches at 8 bases. CDR3 length: 17 residues. With 5 bases clipped from V and 0 bases from J, the junction kept 10 bases outside the gene matches. Germline CDR1 is SGHRS and CDR2 is YFSETQ. The DNA of the CDR3 is TGCGCCAGCAGATTTGGCGGCCTAGCGGGCTCCTACAATGAGCAGTTCTTC. Protein: CASRFGGLAGSYNEQFF.

The chain links TRBV5-1 to TRBJ2-3; the match to TRBD2 covers 13 bases. The length of the CDR3 is 17 residues. Germline values: CDR1 SGHRS, CDR2 YFSETQ. The ends lost 4 bases at V and 3 bases at J; junction bases unmatched: 8. The CDR3 is CASSPRTSGGRTDTQYF. CDR3 DNA sequence: TGCGCCAGCAGCCCTAGGACTAGCGGGGGTAGGACAGATACGCAGTATTTT.

The V gene is TRBV2, the J gene TRBJ1-2; D perhaps matches TRBD1 (6 bases). The CDR3 is 12 amino acids. Trimming left V 5 bases short and J 7 bases short, with 11 bases between. Looked up from germline, CDR1 is SNHLY and CDR2 is FYNNEI. The CDR3 is CASSTRGGGYTF. In nucleotides, the CDR3 is TGTGCCAGCAGTACCAGGGGTGGTGGCTACACCTTC.

V and J are TRBV6-1 and TRBJ1-5, with 7 bases aligning to TRBD1. V was pared by 1 base and J by 2 bases, with 2 bases of the junction left unmatched. The CDR3 consists of 15 residues. The germline CDR1 and CDR2 sequences are MNHNS and SASEGT. CDR3 protein: CASSEGTGRNQPQHF. CDR3 in DNA: TGTGCCAGCAGTGAAGGGACAGGCCGCAATCAGCCCCAGCATTTT.

The chain carries TRBV19 and TRBJ1-1; 9 bases are a match to TRBD1. The CDR3 length is 16 residues. With 2 bases clipped from V and 4 bases from J, the junction kept 8 bases outside the gene matches. Germline V gene data show CDR1 as LNHDA and CDR2 as SQIVND (reference sequence). CDR3 sequence reads: CASSIRLTGGVTEAFF. For the CDR3, the DNA is TGTGCCAGTAGTATACGGCTGACAGGGGGGGTCACTGAAGCTTTCTTT. The complete variable domain, with remaining parts taken from reference TRBV19 and TRBJ1-1, reads DGGITQSPKYLFRKEGQNVTLSCEQNLNHDAMYWYRQDPGQGLRLIYYSQIVNDFQKGDIAEGYSVSREKKESFPLTVTSAQKNPTAFYLCASSIRLTGGVTEAFFGQGTRLTVV.

The chain recombines TRBV30 with TRBJ1-6; D possibly corresponds to TRBD1 (5 bases). Germline V gene lookup returns CDR1 GTSNPN and CDR2 SVGIG (reference sequence). V lost 1 base and J 8 bases, leaving 9 bases between the germline ends. The CDR3 is 13 residues long. CDR3 sequence: CAWSELRDSPLHF. The CDR3 nucleotides are TGTGCCTGGAGTGAACTCAGGGATTCACCCCTCCACTTT.

V is TRBV3-1 (or the pseudogene TRBV3-2) and J is TRBJ1-1; weak D call: TRBD1 (6 bases). The germline gives CDR1 LGHDT, CDR2 YNNKEL (reference sequence). The CDR3 has 15 residues. V lost 4 bases and J lost 4, with 16 bases in between. CDR3 in amino acids: CASSLKGGFRTEAFF. In nucleotides, the CDR3 is TGTGCCAGCAGCCTCAAGGGGGGGTTTCGCACTGAAGCTTTCTTT.

The chain links TRBV2 to TRBJ2-3; TRBD2 matches at 9 bases. V was pared by 8 bases and J by 2 bases, with 11 bases of the junction left unmatched. Germline CDR1 SNHLY, CDR2 FYNNEI. This CDR3 contains 16 residues. CDR3 sequence (DNA): TGTGCCAGCGGGGTTGTAGCGGGGGCGTTCACAGATACGCAGTATTTT. Its translation: CASGVVAGAFTDTQYF. Full variable domain (outside the CDR3, taken from reference TRBV2 and TRBJ2-3): EPEVTQTPSHQVTQMGQEVILRCVPISNHLYFYWYRQILGQKVEFLVSFYNNEISEKSEIFDDQFSVERPDGSNFTLKIRSTKLEDSAMYFCASGVVAGAFTDTQYFGPGTRLTVL.

The chain combines TRBV29-1 with TRBJ2-2, with 9 positions matching TRBD1. Germline-derived CDR1 and CDR2 are SQVTM and ANQGSEA. The trim removed 1 base at V and 4 bases at J, leaving 4 bases unmatched. This CDR3 spans 15 amino acids. In DNA, the CDR3 is TGCAGCGTTGAAGCGGGACAGGGACCCACCGGGGAGCTGTTTTTT. Its protein product is CSVEAGQGPTGELFF.

The chain is built from TRBV30 and TRBJ1-1; perhaps TRBD1 as D (6 bases). V was pared by 4 bases and J by 4 bases, with 13 bases between. The CDR3 loop spans 13 amino acids. CDR1 is GTSNPN, CDR2 SVGIG, per germline (reference sequence). CDR3 nucleotide sequence: TGTGCCTGGACCCCAGGGGCGAGCACTGAAGCTTTCTTT. Protein product: CAWTPGASTEAFF.

The chain uses TRBV9 and TRBJ1-1; the match to TRBD1 covers 9 bases. Germline V gives CDR1 SGDLS, CDR2 YYNGEE. This CDR3 has 14 residues. V was pared by 4 bases and J by 6 bases, with 7 bases of the junction left unmatched. CDR3 coding DNA: TGTGCCAGCAGCCTTACAGGGGGCGGATCTGAAGCTTTCTTT. This codes for CASSLTGGGSEAFF. The whole variable domain, remainder taken from reference TRBV9 and TRBJ1-1, is DSGVTQTPKHLITATGQRVTLRCSPRSGDLSVYWYQQSLDQGLQFLIQYYNGEERAKGNILERFSAQQFPDLHSELNLSSLELGDSALYFCASSLTGGGSEAFFGQGTRLTVV.

This chain joins TRBV6-6 and TRBJ1-6; 10 bases map to TRBD1. CDR3 length: 13 amino acids. From germline, CDR1 is MNHNY and CDR2 SVGAGI (reference sequence). The V segment lost 9 bases and the J segment 10 bases; nucleotides outside the gene matches: 6. The CDR3 nucleotides read TGTGCCAGTGGGACAGGGGAAGACTCACCCCTCCACTTT. It is translated as CASGTGEDSPLHF.

This clone was seen just once. The rearrangement joins TRBV6-6 to TRBJ1-2, with 7 bases lining up with TRBD1. Losses at the gene ends were 5 bases for V and 3 bases for J; bases not matched to a gene: 3. The CDR3 has 13 amino acids. The germline CDR1 and CDR2 sequences are MNHNY and SVGAGI (reference sequence). Here the CDR3 reads CASSPGGHYGYTF. For the CDR3, the DNA is TGTGCCAGCAGTCCAGGGGGTCACTATGGCTACACCTTC.

The chain recombines TRBV19 with TRBJ1-1; perhaps TRBD1 as D (6 bases). The germline CDR1 and CDR2 sequences are LNHDA and SQIVND (reference sequence). V lost 3 bases to trimming and J lost 7 bases, with 15 bases between them. This CDR3 contains 14 residues. The CDR3 region has the DNA TGTGCCAGTAGTATGGGGGGGCCTCCACTTGAAGCTTTCTTT. Protein: CASSMGGPPLEAFF.

The chain has TRBV7-8 and TRBJ1-2, with a tentative D call TRBD1 (6 bases). This CDR3 is built from 13 residues. Germline assignment: CDR1 SGHVS and CDR2 FQNEAQ. With 1 base removed from V and 7 bases from J, the gap between germline ends came to 10 bases. The DNA for the CDR3 is TGTGCCAGCAGCTTAGACAGGGCGTTTGGCTACACCTTC. It encodes CASSLDRAFGYTF. The variable domain in full, completed from reference TRBV7-8 and TRBJ1-2, reads GAGVSQSPRYKVAKRGQDVALRCDPISGHVSLFWYQQALGQGPEFLTYFQNEAQLDKSGLPSDRFFAERPEGSVSTLKIQRTQQEDSAVYLCASSLDRAFGYTFGSGTRLTVV.

A note on this clone: At one boundary the junction diverges from the germline segment, which might be a read error. The V gene is TRBV30, the J gene TRBJ2-7, with TRBD1 matching 9 bases. Germline V gene lookup returns CDR1 GTSNPN and CDR2 SVGIG (reference sequence). This CDR3 spans 13 amino acids. The CDR3 region has the DNA TGTGCTTGGAGACCGGGACAGGGATCGATGGTGTACTTC. This translates into CAWRPGQGSMVYF.

The chain links TRBV28 to TRBJ1-1; TRBD1 matches 10 bases. Looked up from germline, CDR1 is MDHEN and CDR2 is SYDVKM. This CDR3 is built from 15 residues. V was pared by 5 bases and J by 3 bases, with 6 bases of the junction left unmatched. This CDR3 is CASSPGQGRYTEAFF. DNA for the CDR3: TGTGCCAGCAGTCCGGGACAGGGGAGGTACACTGAAGCTTTCTTT.

This sequence joins TRBV6-6 and TRBJ1-2, with a possible D match to TRBD1 (6 bases). The germline V gene encodes CDR1 MNHNY and CDR2 SVGAGI (reference sequence). CDR3 size: 15 residues. Trimming took 7 bases from V and 8 from J, leaving 23 bases between them. The CDR3 is CASTSGTPTVSGYTF. In DNA, the CDR3 is TGTGCCAGCACCTCCGGGACACCCACGGTGAGCGGCTACACCTTC.

The rearrangement joins TRBV9 to TRBJ2-5, with a tentative D call TRBD1 (5 bases). Germline loops: CDR1 SGDLS, CDR2 YYNGEE. V was trimmed by 2 bases and J by 5 bases, leaving 7 bases between them. The CDR3 is 12 amino acids. CDR3 bases: TGTGCCAGCAGCGTTAAGGGGGAGACCCAGTACTTC. Amino acids: CASSVKGETQYF.

The chain uses TRBV5-1 and TRBJ1-1; the match to TRBD1 covers 7 bases. Germline CDR1 is SGHRS and CDR2 is YFSETQ. The CDR3 sequence is 15 residues long. V was clipped by 4 bases and J by 1 base; unmatched bases: 7. The DNA of the CDR3 is TGCGCCAGCAGCCCTCGGACAGGAAAGAACACTGAAGCTTTCTTT. This translates into CASSPRTGKNTEAFF.